The sequence of this T cell receptor beta chain was determined in a study of siplizumab effects on memory and regulatory T cells. The CDR3 has 16 amino acids. The germline CDR1 and CDR2 sequences are SGDLS and YYNGEE. With 2 bases clipped from V and 6 bases from J, the junction kept 7 bases outside the gene matches. Per sample, 95,000 to 100,000 TCR templates underwent assay. Assay used: immunoSEQ multiplex PCR; TCRdb lists only in-frame clones, some missing. Among 85,000 or so clones listed, over 90% were seen once. The genes are TRBV9 and TRBJ1-4; 10 bases align to TRBD1. Sequenced material: CD8+ T cells sorted from blood. The sequence derives from a human donor in good health. The CDR3 loop is CASSVTGGETDEKLFF. DNA for the CDR3: TGTGCCAGCAGCGTGACAGGGGGCGAAACCGATGAAAAACTGTTTTTT.